This T cell receptor beta chain was sequenced during a study of blood T cell repertoires in COVID-19 (TCRdb year 2020). Study-wide context: The collaborator samples originated in the United States, Italy and Spain and spanned the acute and convalescent phases of COVID-19. Nearly every sample came with metadata listing a de-identified subject ID, COVID-19 status, age in years and sex. Where available, HLA class I and class II types were taken from metadata supplied by the sample provider and were not determined by assay-based typing. Samples came from the ongoing ImmuneRACE study (first 160 participants) plus 1,254 subjects from 6 global collaborators. Subjects who had been exposed to COVID-19, were actively infected with it, or had recovered from it provided the deeply sampled blood TCRbeta repertoires that made up the dataset. The repertoires were released in a freely available public database intended as a resource for research on the immune response to SARS-CoV-2. The material from the prospective study consisted of cDNA or gDNA derived from T cells, B-cell-depleted T cells, or PBMCs.

A second Seattle source provided samples from volunteer blood donors who had recovered from COVID-19. Each collaborating institution followed its own protocols to collect whole blood in K2EDTA tubes. Collaborator samples were shipped for TCRbeta analysis as frozen whole blood, isolated PBMCs, or DNA extracted from either sample type. The germline V gene sets CDR1 to SGHTA and CDR2 to FQGNSA. V sheds 4 bases and J sheds 6 bases, leaving 10 bases between their ends. The CDR3 holds 13 amino acids from the cysteine to the phenylalanine. Only the CDR3 DNA stays, 39 bases, in frame from base 1. TCRbeta CDR3 regions were amplified from genomic DNA by means of the immunoSEQ Assay, a bias-controlled multiplex PCR. The study's processing was this. Within the assay, amplification of reference gene primers was used to estimate how many nucleated cells each sample contained. To quantify the absolute abundance of each unique TCRbeta CDR3 rearrangement, sequence reads were collapsed and filtered. For each sample, productive Simpson clonality was calculated as the square root of Simpson's diversity index across productive rearrangements. What TCRdb holds here is the immuneACCESS table cut down to in-frame rearrangements. Part of the clones is not present; checked against another copy, under half of the missing clones reflect an unresolved V gene, and the others are unexplained. That table furnishes V, J and clone size, whereas the DNA furnished D and trimming. The sample contains roughly 250,000 clones, roughly 87% of them found a single time. In total, the top ten clones hold 7.2% of the sample.

About this clone: Its binding antigen is unknown. The input lacks base qualities; no much larger clone sits a single base away.

Study-wide findings and limitations: The quantity of clinical and demographic metadata differed by source and by participant and was supplied without curation.

The sample was peripheral blood. The rearrangement joined TRBV7-2 to TRBJ2-1; the D gene is not confidently resolved. This clonotype was obtained from a man aged 55 to 70 who had recovered from COVID-19. The DNA sequence reads TGTGCCAGCAGCTCGGGTCTACGCAATGAGCAGTTCTTC. Translated, it gives CASSSGLRNEQFF.